A selection of T cell receptor beta chains follows, all from one sample in a study of blood T cell repertoires in COVID-19. Generated by immunoSEQ multiplex PCR, the TCRdb table keeps only in-frame clones and is missing some. Counted here are about 120,000 clones, approximately 80% occurring once; the ten biggest clones make up 10%. The sequenced sample consisted of peripheral blood. These receptors were obtained from a human donor in a cohort sampled during active COVID-19. Each CDR3 is given with its conserved first and last residue. Fields, in order: D gene, V gene, J gene, clone size, CDR3 protein, CDR3 DNA. D genes are given only for firm matches. Some rows have no size entry. The others give once, few or many, or a class for an expanded clone.

d_gene: TRBD1
v_gene: TRBV11-2
j_gene: TRBJ1-1
abundance: .
CDR3aa: CASSAWDRSATEAFF
CDR3nt: TGTGCCAGCAGCGCCTGGGACAGGTCGGCCACTGAAGCTTTCTTT

d_gene: TRBD1
v_gene: TRBV27
j_gene: TRBJ1-1
abundance: .
CDR3aa: CASSPGQGALRNTEAFF
CDR3nt: TGTGCCAGCAGCCCGGGACAGGGGGCGTTAAGGAACACTGAAGCTTTCTTT

d_gene: .
v_gene: TRBV12-3/TRBV12-4
j_gene: TRBJ2-7
abundance: .
CDR3aa: CASSFGDSYEQYF
CDR3nt: TGTGCCAGCAGTTTCGGGGACTCCTACGAGCAGTACTTC

d_gene: TRBD1
v_gene: TRBV23-1
j_gene: TRBJ2-6
abundance: few
CDR3aa: CASIEPGQGASGANVLTF
CDR3nt: TGCGCCAGCATTGAACCGGGACAGGGGGCCTCTGGGGCCAACGTCCTGACTTTC

d_gene: TRBD1
v_gene: TRBV6-2/TRBV6-3
j_gene: TRBJ2-1
abundance: .
CDR3aa: CASSYSQGLSNEQFF
CDR3nt: TGTGCCAGCAGTTACTCACAGGGGTTGAGCAATGAGCAGTTCTTC

d_gene: TRBD2
v_gene: TRBV2
j_gene: TRBJ2-1
abundance: .
CDR3aa: CASRTSGRAGEQFF
CDR3nt: TGTGCCAGCAGGACTAGCGGGAGGGCTGGTGAGCAGTTCTTC

d_gene: TRBD2
v_gene: TRBV7-8
j_gene: TRBJ2-7
abundance: .
CDR3aa: CASSESRLAGVPSSYEQYF
CDR3nt: TGTGCCAGCAGCGAGTCGAGATTAGCGGGAGTCCCTAGCTCCTACGAGCAGTACTTC

d_gene: .
v_gene: TRBV7-9
j_gene: TRBJ1-2
abundance: few
CDR3aa: CASSLGANYGYTF
CDR3nt: TGTGCCAGCAGTCTAGGGGCTAACTATGGCTACACCTTC

d_gene: TRBD2
v_gene: TRBV19
j_gene: TRBJ2-7
abundance: .
CDR3aa: CASSRGGQQKEQYF
CDR3nt: TGTGCCAGCAGCCGGGGGGGACAACAGAAAGAGCAGTACTTC

d_gene: .
v_gene: TRBV25-1
j_gene: TRBJ1-5
abundance: few
CDR3aa: CASSEGGLGQPQHF
CDR3nt: TGTGCCAGCAGTGAAGGAGGGTTAGGGCAGCCCCAGCATTTT

d_gene: TRBD2
v_gene: TRBV7-2
j_gene: TRBJ2-2
abundance: .
CDR3aa: CASSLNPSGINTGELFF
CDR3nt: TGTGCCAGCAGCTTAAACCCTAGCGGGATAAACACCGGGGAGCTGTTTTTT

d_gene: TRBD1
v_gene: TRBV6-6
j_gene: TRBJ2-7
abundance: once
CDR3aa: CASSGGQGSREQYF
CDR3nt: TGTGCCAGCAGTGGAGGACAGGGGTCTCGCGAGCAGTACTTC

d_gene: TRBD2
v_gene: TRBV7-2
j_gene: TRBJ2-2
abundance: .
CDR3aa: CASQRASGGPGELFF
CDR3nt: TGTGCCAGCCAACGGGCTAGCGGGGGGCCTGGGGAGCTGTTTTTT

d_gene: .
v_gene: TRBV6-2/TRBV6-3
j_gene: TRBJ2-3
abundance: .
CDR3aa: CASSPQFNRQYF
CDR3nt: TGTGCCAGCAGTCCCCAGTTCAACCGACAGTATTTT

d_gene: TRBD1
v_gene: TRBV28
j_gene: TRBJ1-6
abundance: once
CDR3aa: CASRPRQGIGYNSPLHF
CDR3nt: TGTGCCAGCAGACCCAGACAGGGGATAGGCTATAATTCACCCCTCCACTTT

d_gene: .
v_gene: TRBV19
j_gene: TRBJ2-3
abundance: .
CDR3aa: CASSIDTYQGDTQYF
CDR3nt: TGTGCCAGTAGTATAGATACTTACCAGGGAGATACGCAGTATTTT

d_gene: TRBD2
v_gene: TRBV7-9
j_gene: TRBJ2-1
abundance: few
CDR3aa: CASSPRSAGGYNEQFF
CDR3nt: TGTGCCAGCAGCCCAAGGTCAGCGGGGGGGTACAATGAGCAGTTCTTC

d_gene: TRBD2
v_gene: TRBV7-2
j_gene: TRBJ2-3
abundance: .
CDR3aa: CASSLGGGSRTDTQYF
CDR3nt: TGTGCCAGCAGCTTAGGGGGCGGGAGCCGCACAGATACGCAGTATTTT

d_gene: .
v_gene: TRBV12-3/TRBV12-4
j_gene: TRBJ1-5
abundance: .
CDR3aa: CASSQQENQPQHF
CDR3nt: TGTGCCAGCAGCCAACAGGAGAATCAGCCCCAGCATTTT

d_gene: .
v_gene: TRBV3-1/TRBV3-2
j_gene: TRBJ1-2
abundance: .
CDR3aa: CASSLRQSSGYTF
CDR3nt: TGTGCCAGCAGCCTCCGACAGTCCTCTGGCTACACCTTC

d_gene: .
v_gene: TRBV24-1
j_gene: TRBJ1-2
abundance: .
CDR3aa: CATSDLTANYGYTF
CDR3nt: TGTGCCACCAGTGACCTCACAGCTAACTATGGCTACACCTTC

d_gene: .
v_gene: TRBV19
j_gene: TRBJ2-6
abundance: .
CDR3aa: CASSIDPGTGANVLTF
CDR3nt: TGTGCCAGTAGTATAGACCCAGGGACTGGGGCCAACGTCCTGACTTTC